This T cell receptor beta chain appears in the sequencing data of a study of T cells in Graves' hyperthyroidism and ophthalmopathy. In its sample, this clonotype was seen many times. Its matching antigen is unknown. Trimming took 1 base from V and 7 from J; bases not matched to a gene: 4. This CDR3 is built from 13 residues. Germline CDR1 is LNHNV and CDR2 is YYDKDF (reference sequence). Graves' hyperthyroidism without ophthalmopathy progression within 18 months was termed stable. Among the patients, aged 18 to 65, hyperthyroidism was newly diagnosed and had lasted under 2 months. Regions amplified from RNA transcripts were the TCR beta CDR3 regions. First-round RT-PCR of the TCR CDR3 relied on the HTBI primer set. TCRdb recomputed calls from the multiplex PCR reads with MiXCR, one row per CDR3 protein. The repertoire holds about 520,000 distinct CDR3 sequences, with 20% to 25% as singletons. Whole-study results and caveats: Most thyroid clonotypes expanded above 0.001 appeared in blood too.

The V gene is TRBV15, the J gene TRBJ2-7, with 7 nucleotides matching TRBD2. The sample consisted of blood. The clonotype originates from a man in his late teens or twenties with Graves' hyperthyroidism. The CDR3 DNA reads as TGTGCCACCAGCAGAGTTGCGGGGGAAGAGCAGTACTTC. It yields the protein CATSRVAGEEQYF.